The present T cell receptor beta chain was sequenced within a study of tumor and adjacent non-tumor tissue in lung cancer. This sample's RNA came from whole unsorted tissue. More than 3 cm separated this lung sample from the edge of the tumor. This clonotype appeared many times. Its matching antigen is unknown. The CDR3 is 13 residues long. Trimming stripped 8 bases from V and 4 bases from J, with 11 bases between. Germline V lookup: CDR1 MNHEY, CDR2 SVGEGT. Study results and caveats: Normal lung showed higher cumulative top 100 clone frequency than tumor. Higher tumor TCR diversity was associated with shorter survival.

Three rounds of nested PCR, following a modified ARM-PCR protocol, produced the TCRbeta library. TCRdb fed the multiplex PCR reads into MiXCR, producing one record per CDR3 protein. The sample holds 85,000 to 130,000 distinct CDR3 sequences; roughly 60% are singletons and the top ten take roughly 19%. Material for sequencing was distant non-tumor lung tissue. This chain joins TRBV6-2 or TRBV6-3 and TRBJ1-4; D gene unclear. The receptor comes from a man younger than 40 with non-small cell lung cancer. Here the CDR3 reads CASADLLNEKLFF. In nucleotides, the CDR3 is TGTGCCAGCGCGGACTTACTTAATGAAAAACTGTTTTTT.